This TCR beta chain is drawn from a study of neurological immune-mediated disorders. TCRdb called the 5' RACE reads again in MiXCR, with one record for every CDR3 protein. The repertoire consists of just over 50,000 distinct CDR3 sequences, with over 3% occurring once and the leading ten covering 5.5% to 6%. Many counts were recorded for this clonotype. The clonotype comes from a man in his forties with multiple sclerosis. The specimen sequenced was PBMCs.

The CDR3 sequence: CAWSVQGTYEQYF. CDR3 nucleotides: TGTGCCTGGAGTGTACAGGGTACCTACGAGCAGTACTTC. The chain couples TRBV30 to TRBJ2-7; perhaps TRBD1 as D (6 bases). The ends were cut back, 0 bases at V and 2 bases at J, with 8 bases in the middle. The germline gives CDR1 GTSNPN, CDR2 SVGIG (reference sequence). CDR3 length: 13 residues.